This TCR beta chain was captured in a study of response to subunit inactivated influenza vaccine. Regarding the study as a whole: Researchers suggested that each seasonal influenza vaccination recruits few new T cells.

J lost 4 bases, V lost 6 bases, and 12 bases had no gene match. CDR3 length: 16 amino acids. CDR1 and CDR2 from the germline V gene are LNHDA and SQIVND (reference sequence). Each CDR3 protein is one row after TCRdb ran MiXCR on the RT-PCR reads. The data contain hundreds of thousands of distinct CDR3 sequences, 25% of them singletons. Points on this clonotype: Its antigen is as yet unknown.

The source is a man in his forties or fifties who received an inactivated influenza vaccine. This rearrangement joins TRBV19 to TRBJ2-3; 8 nucleotides match TRBD2. The sequences come from CD4+ T cells sorted from PBMCs, collected around 5 days after vaccination. CDR3 protein: CASRAIGLAGPDTQYF. The CDR3 DNA reads as TGTGCCAGTAGGGCTATCGGGCTAGCGGGTCCAGATACGCAGTATTTT.